These 9 T cell receptor beta chains were all obtained from the same sample, sequenced in a study of cytomegalovirus exposure and HLA in healthy donors. The study ran its PCR with 60 Vbeta and 13 Jbeta primers. The data were produced by immunoSEQ multiplex PCR, yet TCRdb's version contains in-frame clones alone and is incomplete. This sample has around 130,000 clones, with 70% to 80% found just once. Input material: PBMCs. The origin of the receptors is an older woman in good health and CMV-seropositive.

The rearrangement links TRBV18 to TRBJ1-1, with TRBD1 as a possible D gene (5 bases). Trimming shortened V by 3 bases and J by 5 bases, and 16 bases separated the two germline ends. CDR1 and CDR2 (germline): KGHSH, LQKENI. The CDR3 extends over 15 amino acids. The CDR3 region has the DNA TGTGCCAGCTCACCTCCGGGGGGGGAAGTGACTGAAGCTTTCTTT. Translated, it gives CASSPPGGEVTEAFF.

V gene TRBV18 combines with J gene TRBJ1-1, with D possibly TRBD1 on 5 matching bases. Germline CDR1 KGHSH, CDR2 LQKENI. V shed 3 bases and J shed 0 bases, with 11 bases lying between them. This CDR3 spans 15 amino acids. For the CDR3, the DNA is TGTGCCAGCTCACCGGGACTCTTTATGAACACTGAAGCTTTCTTT. Protein: CASSPGLFMNTEAFF.

The chain has TRBV4-1 and TRBJ1-5; 9 bases are a match to TRBD1. With V trimmed by 4 bases and J by 6 bases, 10 bases remained unmatched. Germline CDR1 and CDR2: MGHRA and YSYEKL. This CDR3 region has 16 residues. CDR3 region: CASSRIPGQGGQPQHF. The DNA for the CDR3 is TGCGCCAGCAGCCGAATACCGGGACAGGGTGGTCAGCCCCAGCATTTT.

The chain recombines TRBV11-2 with TRBJ2-5; perhaps TRBD1 as D (5 bases). The J call is in doubt because the DNA end fits TRBJ2-7 better. The CDR3 loop spans 14 amino acids. Germline V gene data show CDR1 as SGHAT and CDR2 as FQNNGV. This CDR3 is CASRLGQSSYEQYF. DNA for the CDR3: TGTGCCAGCAGGCTGGGGCAGAGCTCCTACGAGCAGTACTTC.

V gene TRBV9 combines with J gene TRBJ1-2; D gene ambiguous. V lost 2 bases to trimming and J lost 0 bases, with 8 bases between them. The germline CDR1 and CDR2 sequences are SGDLS and YYNGEE. The CDR3 length is 14 residues. This CDR3 is CASSVGDTNYGYTF. Written as DNA, the CDR3 is TGTGCCAGCAGCGTTGGAGATACTAACTATGGCTACACCTTC.

The chain is built from TRBV10-1 and TRBJ2-7; 7 bases align to TRBD2. The CDR3 totals 13 residues. Losses at the gene ends were 4 bases for V and 3 bases for J; bases not matched to a gene: 3. Germline values: CDR1 WNHNN, CDR2 SYGVQD (reference sequence). CDR3 region: CASSGRGVYEQYF. The CDR3 DNA is TGCGCCAGCAGTGGTCGGGGGGTCTACGAGCAGTACTTC.

This chain links TRBV5-1 with TRBJ1-1; 7 bases fit TRBD1. CDR1 and CDR2 from the germline V gene are SGHRS and YFSETQ. V shed 0 bases and J 4 bases; nucleotides not matched to a gene: 3. The CDR3 covers 14 residues. The CDR3 sequence: CASSLVYRGTEAFF. CDR3 sequence (DNA): TGCGCCAGCAGCTTGGTTTACAGGGGCACTGAAGCTTTCTTT.

This clone was seen only a few times. The chain recombines TRBV6-1 with TRBJ2-1; 7 bases map to TRBD1. The CDR3 runs 14 residues. CDR1 is MNHNS, CDR2 SASEGT, per germline. The trim removed 7 bases at V and 5 bases at J, leaving 8 bases unmatched. DNA of the CDR3: TGTGCCAGCACCCCCGTAGGGACAGACAATGAGCAGTTCTTC. This encodes CASTPVGTDNEQFF.

The genes are TRBV15 and TRBJ1-1; D might be TRBD1 (5 bases). The germline V and J ends were trimmed by 8 bases and 3 bases, with 16 bases remaining between them. Germline CDR1 is LNHNV and CDR2 is YYDKDF (reference sequence). This CDR3 is built from 14 residues. The CDR3 spells CATSGSEGDTEAFF. Written as DNA, the CDR3 is TGTGCCACCTCTGGGTCGGAAGGGGACACTGAAGCTTTCTTT.